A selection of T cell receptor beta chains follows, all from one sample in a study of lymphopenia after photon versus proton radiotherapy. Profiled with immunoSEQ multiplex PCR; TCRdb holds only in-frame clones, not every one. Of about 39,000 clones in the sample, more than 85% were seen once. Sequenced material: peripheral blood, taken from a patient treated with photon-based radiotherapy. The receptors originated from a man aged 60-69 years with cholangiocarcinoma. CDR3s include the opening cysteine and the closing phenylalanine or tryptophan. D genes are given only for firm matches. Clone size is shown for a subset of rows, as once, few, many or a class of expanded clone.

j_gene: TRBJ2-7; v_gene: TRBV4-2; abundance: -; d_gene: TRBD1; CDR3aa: CASSQRGDRGDF; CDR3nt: TGTGCCAGCAGCCAAAGAGGGGACAGGGGGGATTTC
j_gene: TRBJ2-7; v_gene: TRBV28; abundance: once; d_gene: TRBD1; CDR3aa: CASSSGQGAYEQYF; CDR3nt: TGTGCCAGCAGTTCGGGACAGGGGGCCTACGAGCAGTACTTC
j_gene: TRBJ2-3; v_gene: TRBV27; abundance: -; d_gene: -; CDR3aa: CASRGTAFSTDTQYF; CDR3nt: TGTGCCAGCAGGGGGACGGCGTTTAGCACAGATACGCAGTATTTT
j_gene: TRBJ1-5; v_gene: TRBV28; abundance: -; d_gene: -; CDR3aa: CASSLPERDQPQHF; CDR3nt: TGTGCCAGCAGTTTGCCAGAAAGGGATCAGCCCCAGCATTTT
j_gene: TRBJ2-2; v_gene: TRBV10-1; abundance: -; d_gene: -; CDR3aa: CASSRSNTGELFF; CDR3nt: TGCGCCAGCAGTAGATCGAACACCGGGGAGCTGTTTTTT
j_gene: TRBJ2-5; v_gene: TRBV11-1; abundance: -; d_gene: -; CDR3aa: CASSLGDTTETQYF; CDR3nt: TGTGCCAGCAGCTTAGGAGACACGACGGAGACCCAGTACTTC
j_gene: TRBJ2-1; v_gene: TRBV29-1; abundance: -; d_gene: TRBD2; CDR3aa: CSPSRAGGPNEQFF; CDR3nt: TGCAGCCCAAGTCGGGCGGGAGGGCCTAATGAGCAGTTCTTC
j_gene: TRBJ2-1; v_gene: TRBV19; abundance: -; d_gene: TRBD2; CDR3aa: CASSPGTSGNEQFF; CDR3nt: TGTGCCAGTAGCCCCGGGACTAGCGGTAATGAGCAGTTCTTC
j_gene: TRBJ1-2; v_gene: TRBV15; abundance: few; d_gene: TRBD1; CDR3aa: CATSREQTGTGYTF; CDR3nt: TGTGCCACCAGCAGAGAACAGACAGGGACTGGCTACACCTTC
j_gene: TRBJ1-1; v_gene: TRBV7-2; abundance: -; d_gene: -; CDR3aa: CASSLGWNTEAFF; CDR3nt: TGTGCCAGCAGTCTGGGGTGGAACACTGAAGCTTTCTTT
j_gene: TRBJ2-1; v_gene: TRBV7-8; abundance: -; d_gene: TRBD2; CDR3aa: CASSSLLAAHFF; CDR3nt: TGTGCCAGCAGCTCCTTACTAGCGGCTCATTTCTTC
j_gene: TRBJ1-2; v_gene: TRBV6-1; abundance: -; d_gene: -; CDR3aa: CASTAGGQYGYTF; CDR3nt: TGTGCCAGCACCGCGGGGGGGCAGTATGGCTACACCTTC
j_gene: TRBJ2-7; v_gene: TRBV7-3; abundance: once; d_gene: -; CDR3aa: CASSLGIPDEQYF; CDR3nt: TGTGCCAGCAGCCTCGGGATACCTGACGAGCAGTACTTC
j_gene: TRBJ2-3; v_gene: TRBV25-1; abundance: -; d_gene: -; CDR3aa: CASSEFVAEGFDTQYF; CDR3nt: TGTGCCAGCAGTGAATTCGTAGCGGAAGGGTTCGATACGCAGTATTTT
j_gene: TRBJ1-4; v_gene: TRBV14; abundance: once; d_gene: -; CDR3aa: CASSQNVGASEKLFF; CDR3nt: TGTGCCAGCAGCCAAAATGTCGGGGCGAGTGAAAAACTGTTTTTT
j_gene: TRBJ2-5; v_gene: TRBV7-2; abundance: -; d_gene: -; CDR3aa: CASSLSHQETQYF; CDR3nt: TGTGCCAGCAGCTTATCTCACCAAGAGACCCAGTACTTC
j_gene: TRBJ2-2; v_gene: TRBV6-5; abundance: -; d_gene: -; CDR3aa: CASSYSSNTGELFF; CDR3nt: TGTGCCAGCAGTTACTCCTCTAACACCGGGGAGCTGTTTTTT
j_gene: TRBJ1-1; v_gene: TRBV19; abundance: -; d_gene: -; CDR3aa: CASSNPGVNTEAFF; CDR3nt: TGTGCCAGTAGTAACCCGGGGGTGAACACTGAAGCTTTCTTT
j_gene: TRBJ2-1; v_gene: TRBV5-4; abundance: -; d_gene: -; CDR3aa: CASSLRVLRDNEQFF; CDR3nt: TGTGCCAGCAGCTTGCGGGTGTTACGAGACAATGAGCAGTTCTTC
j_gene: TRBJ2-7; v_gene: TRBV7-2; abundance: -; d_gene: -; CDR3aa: CASSYRGRFSYEQYF; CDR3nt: TGTGCCAGCAGCTATCGAGGGCGTTTTAGCTACGAGCAGTACTTC
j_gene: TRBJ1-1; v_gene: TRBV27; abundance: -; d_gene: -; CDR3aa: CASSLTGITEAFF; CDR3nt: TGTGCCAGCAGTTTAACAGGGATCACTGAAGCTTTCTTT
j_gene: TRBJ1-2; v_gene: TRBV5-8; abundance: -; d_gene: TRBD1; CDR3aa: CASSSSTGVYYGYTF; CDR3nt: TGTGCCAGCAGCTCCTCGACAGGGGTATACTATGGCTACACCTTC
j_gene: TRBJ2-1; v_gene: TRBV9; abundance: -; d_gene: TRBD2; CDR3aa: CASSAGPSGLAEYNEQFF; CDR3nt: TGTGCCAGCAGCGCGGGCCCATCGGGACTAGCGGAATACAATGAGCAGTTCTTC
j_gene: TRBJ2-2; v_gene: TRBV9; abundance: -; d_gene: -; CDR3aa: CASSVSGSAGELFF; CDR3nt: TGTGCCAGCAGCGTATCCGGAAGCGCCGGGGAGCTGTTTTTT
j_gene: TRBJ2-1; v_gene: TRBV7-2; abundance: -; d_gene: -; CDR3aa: CASSSPAAYHNEQFF; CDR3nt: TGTGCCAGCAGCTCCCCGGCAGCCTACCACAATGAGCAGTTCTTC
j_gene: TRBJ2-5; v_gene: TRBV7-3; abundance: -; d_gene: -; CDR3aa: CASSLTGGEDQETQYF; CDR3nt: TGTGCCAGCAGCTTAACGGGGGGCGAGGACCAAGAGACCCAGTACTTC
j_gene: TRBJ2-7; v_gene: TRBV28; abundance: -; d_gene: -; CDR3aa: CASSFFRGVEEQYF; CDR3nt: TGTGCCAGCAGTTTCTTCAGGGGTGTGGAAGAGCAGTACTTC
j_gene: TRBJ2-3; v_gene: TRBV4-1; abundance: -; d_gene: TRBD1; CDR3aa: CASSQDLPGGGTDTQYF; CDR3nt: TGCGCCAGCAGCCAAGATCTGCCAGGGGGAGGCACAGATACGCAGTATTTT
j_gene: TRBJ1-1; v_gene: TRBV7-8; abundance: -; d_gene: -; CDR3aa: CASSTPRGTEAFF; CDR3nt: TGTGCCAGCAGCACCCCGCGCGGCACTGAAGCTTTCTTT
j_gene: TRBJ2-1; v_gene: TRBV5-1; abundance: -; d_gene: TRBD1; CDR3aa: CASSHRDRAYSYNEQFF; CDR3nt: TGCGCCAGCAGCCACCGGGACAGGGCTTACTCCTACAATGAGCAGTTCTTC
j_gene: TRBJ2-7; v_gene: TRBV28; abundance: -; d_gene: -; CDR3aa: CASSTLEDSSYEQYF; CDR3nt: TGTGCCAGCAGTACCTTGGAGGATAGCTCCTACGAGCAGTACTTC
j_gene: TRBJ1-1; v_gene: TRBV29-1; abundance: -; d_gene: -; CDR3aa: CSVHRTTEAFF; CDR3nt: TGCAGCGTGCACAGGACGACTGAAGCTTTCTTT
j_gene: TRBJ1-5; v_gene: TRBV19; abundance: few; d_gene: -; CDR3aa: CASLGGTARNQPQHF; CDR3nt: TGTGCCAGTCTAGGTGGGACGGCCCGCAATCAGCCCCAGCATTTT
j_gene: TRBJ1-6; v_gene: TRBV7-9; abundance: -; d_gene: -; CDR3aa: CASSFEQNSPLHF; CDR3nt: TGTGCCAGCAGCTTTGAACAAAATTCACCCCTCCACTTT
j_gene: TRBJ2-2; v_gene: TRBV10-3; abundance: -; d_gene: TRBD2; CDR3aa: CAAREGFANTGELFF; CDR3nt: TGTGCCGCCCGGGAGGGGTTCGCGAACACCGGGGAGCTGTTTTTT
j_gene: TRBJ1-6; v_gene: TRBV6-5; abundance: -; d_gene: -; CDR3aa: CASSYSSVDSPLHF; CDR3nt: TGTGCCAGCAGTTACTCTTCAGTAGATTCACCCCTCCACTTT
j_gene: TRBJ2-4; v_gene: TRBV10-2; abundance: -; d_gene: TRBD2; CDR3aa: CASSGSRGWGKNIQYF; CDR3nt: TGCGCCAGCAGTGGGTCGCGGGGGTGGGGCAAAAACATTCAGTACTTC
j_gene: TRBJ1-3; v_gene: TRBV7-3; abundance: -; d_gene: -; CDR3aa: CASSLTGERGNTIYF; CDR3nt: TGTGCCAGCAGCTTAACCGGAGAACGAGGAAACACCATATATTTT
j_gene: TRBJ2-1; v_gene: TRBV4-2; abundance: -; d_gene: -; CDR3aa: CASSHPWKRADGNEQFF; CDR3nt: TGTGCCAGCAGCCATCCTTGGAAGCGGGCCGACGGGAATGAGCAGTTCTTC
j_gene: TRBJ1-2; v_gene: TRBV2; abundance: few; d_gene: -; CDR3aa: CASSEQGVAYGYTF; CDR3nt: TGTGCCAGCAGTGAACAAGGGGTCGCCTATGGCTACACCTTC